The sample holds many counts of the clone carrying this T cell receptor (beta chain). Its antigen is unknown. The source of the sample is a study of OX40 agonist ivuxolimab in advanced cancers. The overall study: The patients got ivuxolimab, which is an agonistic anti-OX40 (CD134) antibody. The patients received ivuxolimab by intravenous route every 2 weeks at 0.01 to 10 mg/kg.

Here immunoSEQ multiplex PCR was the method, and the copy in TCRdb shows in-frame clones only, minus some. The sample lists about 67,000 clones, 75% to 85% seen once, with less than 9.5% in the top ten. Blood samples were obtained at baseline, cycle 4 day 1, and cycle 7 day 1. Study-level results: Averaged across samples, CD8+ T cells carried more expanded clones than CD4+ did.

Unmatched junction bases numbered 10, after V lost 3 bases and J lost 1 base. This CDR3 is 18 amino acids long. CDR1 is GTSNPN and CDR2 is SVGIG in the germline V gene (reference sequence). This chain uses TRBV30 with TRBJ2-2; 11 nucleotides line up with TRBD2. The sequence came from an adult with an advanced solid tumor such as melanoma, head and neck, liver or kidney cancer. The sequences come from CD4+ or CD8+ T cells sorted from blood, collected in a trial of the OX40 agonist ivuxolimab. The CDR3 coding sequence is TGTGCCTGGAGCCAACATAGAGGGACTAGCGGGAACACCGGGGAGCTGTTTTTT. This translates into CAWSQHRGTSGNTGELFF.